This T cell receptor (beta chain) is drawn from a study of graft-versus-host responses after intestinal transplantation. Study as a whole: Among the recipients, transplants were multivisceral, liver-intestinal, or isolated intestinal. Once they had received anti-thymocyte globulin induction, all recipients took tacrolimus and steroids for around three years.

For this clone: Antigen specificity is unknown.

Whole-study results and caveats: Subjects displaying graft-donor T cell macrochimerism possessed elevated graft-versus-host to host-versus-graft clonal ratios inside allografts. GvH clones detected in recipient marrow included some appearing first in ileum or blood.

The CDR3 consists of 13 residues. Germline CDR1 is SGHAT and CDR2 is FQNNGV. Unmatched junction bases numbered 5, after V lost 6 bases and J lost 6 bases. Assay: immunoSEQ multiplex PCR; the TCRdb copy retains only in-frame clones and omits some. The sample has about 86,000 clones, approximately 90% seen once. The V call is TRBV11-2, the J call TRBJ2-3, with 8 positions matching TRBD2. The sequence came from a human donor who was the organ donor for an intestinal transplant. The sequenced sample was unstimulated CD4+ T cells sorted from spleen or lymph node cells, obtained before transplant. As DNA, the CDR3 is TGTGCCAGCAGTAGGACTAGCAGTGATACGCAGTATTTT. It specifies CASSRTSSDTQYF.